This TCR beta chain appears in the sequencing data of a study of vaccination effects on CD4 cells after COVID-19 (dated by TCRdb to the early 2020s). Background on the whole study: Each participant got two doses of an mRNA SARS-CoV-2 vaccine, either BNT162b2 or mRNA-1273. SARS-CoV-2 spike-specific CD4+ TCR repertoires were compared before and after mRNA vaccination in COVID-19 convalescent patients and in infection-naive vaccine recipients. Altogether, roughly 10 COVID-19 convalescent patients and a few SARS-CoV-2-naive healthy vaccine recipients made up the full study. Cultures from other donors in the study were sequenced using the Oncomine TCR Beta short-read assay on an Illumina iSeq 100. Findings and caveats that apply to the study as a whole: In healthy vaccine recipients, vaccine-induced clones were almost all SARS-CoV-2 mono-reactive, with only 1 of 255 being cross-reactive with common cold coronaviruses. Both infection-induced and vaccine-induced clones contracted markedly at late post-vaccination timepoints, which is consistent with waning T cell responses. The study was limited by a small number of convalescent patients and lacked early post-infection timepoints.

In the case of this clone: Its target antigen remains unknown. No much larger clonotype is one base removed from it; base qualities were not supplied.

Library method: the immunoSEQ multiplex PCR assay. TCR beta CDR3 sequencing was performed on DNA from the cultured, isolated CD4+ T cells. For the original study's pipeline: Non-productive TCR sequences were removed, reads were trimmed to the CDR3 region, and CDR3s of at least 7 amino acids were retained. The MANAFEST web app was used to identify antigen-specific clonotypes by comparing expansion in peptide wells with expansion in reference cultures. Positive clones required FDR<0.05 expansion versus reference and all other wells, odds ratio above 5, and frequency above 0.1% in two replicate wells. A clonotype was defined as cross-reactive if the clonotype was significantly expanded both in SARS-CoV-2 spike wells and in at least one common cold coronavirus spike condition. CDR3 similarity was assessed by Levenshtein distance using the stringdist R package, and unrooted trees were constructed with ape in R 3.6.1. Imported from immuneACCESS, the table was reduced by TCRdb to in-frame sequences with V and J called. These copies leave out some clones; in studies compared against another copy, an unresolved V gene accounts for under half, and the cause of the remainder is not known. The DNA was the basis for D and trimming; V, J and clone size are from that table. The sample records fewer than 85,000 clones, roughly 79% of which are singletons. The ten largest clonotypes hold roughly 10% of the sample.

In the ViraFEST assay, PBMC were stimulated with viral peptide pools, and antigen-specific CD4+ T cell clonotypes were then identified by expansion using TCR sequencing. After less than 13 days of culture, CD4+ T cells were isolated with the EasySep CD4+ T cell isolation kit. Negative nucleocapsid antibody results before and after vaccination confirmed that the healthy vaccine recipients had no prior SARS-CoV-2 infection. Each well held more than 1.5 million PBMC cultured in IMDM containing 5% human AB serum, 10 IU/ml IL-2 and gentamicin, along with roughly 10 ug/ml peptides. On days 3 and 7, half of the culture medium was replaced with fresh IL-2-containing medium. Unless noted otherwise, every peptide stimulation condition was grown in triplicate wells. PBMC were separated from whole blood using Ficoll-Paque Plus gradient centrifugation and were then either cryopreserved at -140C or used fresh. The overlapping peptide pools covered the spike proteins of SARS-CoV-2 as well as those of the common cold coronaviruses HCoV-NL63, HCoV-OC43 and HCoV-229E. Genomic DNA was extracted from cultured CD4+ T cells with the QIAamp micro DNA kit.

The junction carries 10 bases between V and J, which are trimmed by 5 bases and 1 base respectively. The germline V gene (reference sequence) sets CDR1 to GTSNPN and CDR2 to SVGIG. From its cysteine to its phenylalanine, the CDR3 spans 13 amino acids. Of the read, only the CDR3 DNA is kept; its 39 bases are in frame from base 1. The origin of this receptor is a human donor who received a COVID-19 vaccine. The sequencing used CD4+ T cells from PBMCs cultured with SARS-CoV-2 spike peptides, collected before COVID-19 vaccination. This sample's cell subset or site label indicates: SARS-CoV-2 spike overlapping peptide pool stimulation. The chain links TRBV30 with TRBJ2-3; a weak D assignment points to TRBD2 (5 bases agree). The DNA sequence is TGTGCCTGGGGGAAGGGAGGCACAGATACGCAGTATTTT. This yields the protein CAWGKGGTDTQYF.